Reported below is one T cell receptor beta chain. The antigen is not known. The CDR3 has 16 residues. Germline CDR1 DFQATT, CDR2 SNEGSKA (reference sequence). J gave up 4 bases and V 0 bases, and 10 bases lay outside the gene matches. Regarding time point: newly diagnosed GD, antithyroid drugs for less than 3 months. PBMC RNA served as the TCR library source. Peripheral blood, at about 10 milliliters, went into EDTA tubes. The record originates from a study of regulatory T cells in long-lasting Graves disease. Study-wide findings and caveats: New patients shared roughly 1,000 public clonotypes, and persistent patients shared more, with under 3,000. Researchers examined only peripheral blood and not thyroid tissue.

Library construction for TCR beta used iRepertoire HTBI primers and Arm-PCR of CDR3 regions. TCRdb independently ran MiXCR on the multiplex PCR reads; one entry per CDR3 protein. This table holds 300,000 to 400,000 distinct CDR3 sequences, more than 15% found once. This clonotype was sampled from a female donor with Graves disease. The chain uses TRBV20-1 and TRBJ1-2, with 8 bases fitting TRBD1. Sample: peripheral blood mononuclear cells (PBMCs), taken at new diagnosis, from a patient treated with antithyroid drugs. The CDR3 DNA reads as TGCAGTGCTAGAGATCCACTGACAGGGGTCGGCTATGGCTACACCTTC. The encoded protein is CSARDPLTGVGYGYTF.